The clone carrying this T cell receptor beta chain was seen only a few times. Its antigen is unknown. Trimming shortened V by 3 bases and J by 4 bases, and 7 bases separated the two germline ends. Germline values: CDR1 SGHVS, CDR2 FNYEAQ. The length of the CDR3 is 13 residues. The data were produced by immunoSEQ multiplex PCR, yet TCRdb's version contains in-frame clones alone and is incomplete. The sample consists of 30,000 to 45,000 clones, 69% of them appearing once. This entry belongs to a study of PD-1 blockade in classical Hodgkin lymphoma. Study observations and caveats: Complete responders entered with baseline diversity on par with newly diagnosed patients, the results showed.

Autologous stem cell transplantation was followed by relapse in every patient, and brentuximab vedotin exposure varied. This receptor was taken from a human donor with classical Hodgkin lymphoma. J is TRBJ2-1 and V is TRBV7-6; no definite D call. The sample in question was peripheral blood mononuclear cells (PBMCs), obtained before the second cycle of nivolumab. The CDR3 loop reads CASSLGRYNEQFF. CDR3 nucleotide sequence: TGTGCCAGCAGCTTGGGCAGATACAATGAGCAGTTCTTC.